The rows below give T cell receptor beta chains drawn from one sample of a study of blood T cells in healthy people across ages. TCRdb fed the 5' RACE reads into MiXCR, producing one record per CDR3 protein. The repertoire holds about 1.8 million distinct CDR3 sequences, with just under 50% as singletons. The source material was blood. The receptors were sampled from a woman aged 40 to 50 in good health. Each CDR3 is given with its conserved first and last residue. The D gene is left open where the match is weak. The size field is filled for only some rows; it gives once, few, many or a size class.

d_call,clone_size,v_call,j_call,cdr3_aa,cdr3_nt
NA,NA,TRBV7-2,TRBJ2-1,CASSLTRDSGPNYNEQFF,TGTGCCAGCAGCTTAACCAGGGACTCCGGCCCGAATTACAATGAGCAGTTCTTC
NA,few,TRBV15,TRBJ2-7,CATSRGDRPSYEQYF,TGTGCCACCAGCAGAGGCGACAGGCCTTCCTACGAGCAGTACTTC
NA,NA,TRBV5-1,TRBJ1-1,CASSLLPVVNTEAFF,TGCGCCAGCAGCTTACTACCGGTCGTGAACACTGAAGCTTTCTTT
TRBD2,few,TRBV7-2,TRBJ2-3,CASSPGLAGPQSTDTQYF,TGTGCCAGCAGCCCGGGACTAGCGGGGCCTCAGAGCACAGATACGCAGTATTTT
NA,few,TRBV29-1,TRBJ2-5,CSVGRGRETQYF,TGCAGCGTTGGCAGGGGACGAGAGACCCAGTACTTC
NA,NA,TRBV6-2/TRBV6-3,TRBJ2-4,CASVRAPWDIQYF,TGTGCCAGCGTCCGGGCCCCTTGGGACATTCAGTACTTC
NA,NA,TRBV9,TRBJ2-5,CASSVEGGARETQYF,TGTGCCAGCAGCGTAGAAGGGGGGGCGAGAGAGACCCAGTACTTC
NA,NA,TRBV12-3/TRBV12-4,TRBJ2-5,CASSLMPGEETQYF,TGTGCCAGCAGTCTCATGCCAGGGGAAGAGACCCAGTACTTC
TRBD1,NA,TRBV12-3/TRBV12-4,TRBJ2-1,CASHKGGGYNEQFF,TGTGCCAGTCATAAAGGGGGCGGCTACAATGAGCAGTTCTTC
TRBD1,NA,TRBV2,TRBJ1-5,CASRRGDSQPQHF,TGTGCCAGCAGAAGAGGGGACAGTCAGCCCCAGCATTTT
TRBD1,NA,TRBV28,TRBJ2-5,CASSFRWTGQETQYF,TGTGCCAGCAGTTTCAGATGGACAGGCCAAGAGACCCAGTACTTC
NA,few,TRBV6-6,TRBJ2-7,CASSTMHYEQYF,TGTGCCAGCTCGACTATGCACTACGAGCAGTACTTC
NA,NA,TRBV29-1,TRBJ2-3,CSVDTYLAGPTDTQYF,TGCAGCGTTGATACATATCTGGCAGGACCCACAGATACGCAGTATTTT
NA,NA,TRBV28,TRBJ1-2,CASSFLPQIFNYGYTF,TGTGCCAGCAGTTTCTTGCCCCAAATTTTTAACTATGGCTACACCTTC
NA,NA,TRBV4-3,TRBJ2-7,CASSQGTDGAYEQYF,TGCGCCAGCAGCCAGGGAACAGACGGAGCCTACGAGCAGTACTTC
TRBD2,once,TRBV5-1,TRBJ2-1,CASSVGVGGSYNEQFF,TGCGCCAGCAGCGTGGGAGTGGGGGGGTCCTACAATGAGCAGTTCTTC
NA,NA,TRBV28,TRBJ2-7,CASSPPGGANPYEQYF,TGTGCCAGCAGTCCCCCGGGTGGAGCCAATCCCTACGAGCAGTACTTC
TRBD2,once,TRBV4-1,TRBJ2-3,CASSQGLAPVAQYF,TGCGCCAGCAGCCAGGGACTAGCCCCCGTTGCGCAGTATTTT
TRBD2,few,TRBV28,TRBJ2-7,CASSLIAGGPLYEQYF,TGTGCCAGCAGTTTAATAGCGGGGGGGCCCCTTTACGAGCAGTACTTC
TRBD2,few,TRBV29-1,TRBJ2-5,CSVEVASGPMGTQYF,TGCAGCGTTGAAGTGGCTAGCGGGCCCATGGGGACCCAGTACTTC
NA,NA,TRBV27,TRBJ2-7,CASGIQLGDEQYF,TGTGCCAGTGGGATTCAACTGGGGGACGAGCAGTACTTC
NA,NA,TRBV3-1,TRBJ2-1,CVSSQLGGVGLNEQFF,TGTGTCAGCAGCCAGTTGGGGGGCGTCGGTTTGAATGAGCAGTTCTTC
NA,few,TRBV7-2,TRBJ2-5,CASSLGSRGQGTQYF,TGTGCCAGCAGCTTAGGCTCTAGGGGTCAGGGGACCCAGTACTTC
TRBD2,NA,TRBV6-1,TRBJ2-7,CASSETSSSYEQYF,TGTGCCAGCAGTGAGACTAGCAGTTCCTACGAGCAGTACTTC
TRBD1,NA,TRBV6-1,TRBJ2-7,CASSEEGGRGYEQYF,TGTGCCAGCAGTGAAGAAGGGGGCCGGGGCTACGAGCAGTACTTC
NA,many,TRBV20-1,TRBJ2-5,CSARELETQYF,TGCAGTGCTAGAGAGTTGGAGACCCAGTACTTC
NA,few,TRBV4-2,TRBJ2-5,CASSQYRYQETQYF,TGTGCCAGCAGCCAATACAGATATCAAGAGACCCAGTACTTC
NA,NA,TRBV3-1,TRBJ2-4,CASSQDLQIAKNIQYF,TGTGCCAGCAGCCAAGATTTGCAGATAGCCAAAAACATTCAGTACTTC
NA,NA,TRBV7-9,TRBJ2-7,CASRDDTWLHEQYF,TGTGCCAGCAGAGACGATACGTGGCTCCACGAGCAGTACTTC
NA,NA,TRBV20-1,TRBJ2-1,CGARSLSGDEQFF,TGCGGTGCTAGGTCACTATCGGGGGATGAGCAGTTCTTC
NA,NA,TRBV6-2/TRBV6-3,TRBJ1-1,CASNRATNTEAFF,TGTGCCAGCAACCGGGCGACGAACACTGAAGCTTTCTTT
TRBD2,NA,TRBV4-2,TRBJ2-1,CASSHTGGSIDNEQFF,TGTGCCAGCAGCCACACGGGGGGGTCTATTGACAATGAGCAGTTCTTC
NA,NA,TRBV5-1,TRBJ2-2,CASSTGQRNTGELFF,TGCGCCAGCAGTACAGGGCAGCGTAACACCGGGGAGCTGTTTTTT
NA,NA,TRBV27,TRBJ1-2,CACSLQGSYGYTF,TGTGCCTGCAGTCTACAGGGCAGCTATGGCTACACCTTC
NA,NA,TRBV6-2/TRBV6-3,TRBJ2-1,CASRWGYNEQFF,TGTGCCAGCAGATGGGGCTACAATGAGCAGTTCTTC
NA,NA,TRBV4-3,TRBJ2-5,CASSQDAAPGETQYF,TGCGCCAGCAGCCAAGATGCAGCACCCGGAGAGACCCAGTACTTC
NA,NA,TRBV4-1,TRBJ1-5,CASSRDSFVNQPQHF,TGCGCCAGCAGCCGAGACAGTTTTGTCAATCAGCCCCAGCATTTT
NA,few,TRBV7-2,TRBJ2-1,CASRGQGGNEQFF,TGTGCCAGCAGGGGCCAGGGGGGTAATGAGCAGTTCTTC
TRBD2,NA,TRBV6-2/TRBV6-3,TRBJ2-1,CASSYGTSGGAYEQFF,TGTGCCAGCAGTTACGGGACTAGCGGGGGGGCCTATGAGCAGTTCTTC
TRBD1,NA,TRBV3-1,TRBJ2-3,CASSDRARDRFVNTQYF,TGTGCCAGCAGCGACAGAGCCCGGGACAGGTTTGTGAATACGCAGTATTTT
TRBD2,NA,TRBV7-8,TRBJ2-3,CASSLTTSATDTQYF,TGTGCCAGCAGCTTAACGACTAGCGCAACAGATACGCAGTATTTT
NA,NA,TRBV20-1,TRBJ2-1,CSARNRESVNEQFF,TGCAGTGCTAGAAACAGGGAAAGCGTTAATGAGCAGTTCTTC
NA,many,TRBV29-1,TRBJ2-5,CSVADVLETQYF,TGCAGCGTTGCTGATGTTCTGGAGACCCAGTACTTC
NA,few,TRBV6-2/TRBV6-3,TRBJ2-7,CASNWIRGYEQYF,TGTGCCAGCAATTGGATTAGGGGATACGAGCAGTACTTC
NA,once,TRBV27,TRBJ2-5,CASNLRRGETQYF,TGTGCCAGCAACCTTCGTCGGGGAGAGACCCAGTACTTC
TRBD1,NA,TRBV20-1,TRBJ1-5,CSANDRGESQPQHF,TGCAGTGCTAATGACAGGGGTGAAAGTCAGCCCCAGCATTTT
TRBD2,NA,TRBV6-2/TRBV6-3,TRBJ2-5,CASSRGLGTNPYQETQYF,TGTGCCAGCAGTCGCGGACTAGGGACCAATCCCTACCAAGAGACCCAGTACTTC
TRBD1,few,TRBV20-1,TRBJ2-4,CSAIWTGEGVIQYF,TGCAGTGCTATATGGACAGGGGAGGGCGTCATTCAGTACTTC
NA,NA,TRBV20-1,TRBJ2-5,CSAWWGETQYF,TGCAGTGCTTGGTGGGGAGAGACCCAGTACTTC
NA,NA,TRBV7-9,TRBJ2-2,CASSLGGGAGELFF,TGTGCCAGCAGCTTAGGAGGCGGGGCCGGGGAGCTGTTTTTT
TRBD1,NA,TRBV29-1,TRBJ1-2,CSVGQGHGYTF,TGCAGCGTCGGACAGGGCCATGGCTACACCTTC
TRBD2,NA,TRBV7-3,TRBJ2-5,CASSLAAGVYETQYF,TGTGCCAGCAGCTTGGCCGCGGGGGTCTATGAGACCCAGTACTTC
TRBD2,NA,TRBV19,TRBJ2-1,CASSMMAGGTYNEQFF,TGTGCCAGTAGTATGATGGCGGGGGGCACCTACAATGAGCAGTTCTTC
NA,once,TRBV6-2/TRBV6-3,TRBJ1-2,CASWSTGNYGYTF,TGTGCCAGTTGGTCAACAGGGAACTATGGCTACACCTTC
NA,few,TRBV20-1,TRBJ1-5,CSARPPFRGRNQPQHF,TGCAGTGCCCGACCTCCTTTCAGGGGACGCAATCAGCCCCAGCATTTT
NA,few,TRBV20-1,TRBJ2-3,CSARQRTQPDTQYF,TGCAGTGCTCGGCAAAGAACGCAGCCAGATACGCAGTATTTT
NA,NA,TRBV7-2,TRBJ2-3,CASSPGTGGASTDTQYF,TGTGCCAGCAGCCCTGGAACGGGGGGCGCTAGCACAGATACGCAGTATTTT
NA,NA,TRBV6-2/TRBV6-3,TRBJ1-2,CASRRSGQTNYGYTF,TGTGCCAGCAGGCGGTCCGGGCAGACTAACTATGGCTACACCTTC
TRBD1,few,TRBV10-3,TRBJ2-3,CAISGRGQGADADTQYF,TGTGCCATCAGTGGAAGGGGACAGGGGGCAGACGCAGATACGCAGTATTTT